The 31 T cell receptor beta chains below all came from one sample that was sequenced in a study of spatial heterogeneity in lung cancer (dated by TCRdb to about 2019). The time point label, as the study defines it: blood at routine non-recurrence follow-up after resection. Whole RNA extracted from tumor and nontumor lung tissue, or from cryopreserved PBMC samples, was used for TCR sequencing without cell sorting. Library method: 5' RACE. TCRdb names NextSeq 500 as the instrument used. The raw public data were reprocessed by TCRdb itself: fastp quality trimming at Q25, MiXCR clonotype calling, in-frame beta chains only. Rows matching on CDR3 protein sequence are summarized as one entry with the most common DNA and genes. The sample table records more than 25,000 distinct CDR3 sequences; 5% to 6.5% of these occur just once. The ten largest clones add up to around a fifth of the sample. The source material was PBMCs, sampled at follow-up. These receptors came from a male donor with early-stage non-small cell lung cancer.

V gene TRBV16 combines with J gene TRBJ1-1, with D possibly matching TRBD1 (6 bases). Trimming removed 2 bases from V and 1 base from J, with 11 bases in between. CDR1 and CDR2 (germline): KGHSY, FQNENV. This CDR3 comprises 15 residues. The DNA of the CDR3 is TGTGCCAGCAGCCAAGGGGGACACTCGAACACTGAAGCTTTCTTT. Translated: CASSQGGHSNTEAFF.

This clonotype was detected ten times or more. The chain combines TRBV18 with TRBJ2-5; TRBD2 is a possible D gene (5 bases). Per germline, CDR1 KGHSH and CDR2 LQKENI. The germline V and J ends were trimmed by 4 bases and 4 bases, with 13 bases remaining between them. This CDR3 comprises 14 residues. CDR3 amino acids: CASSRPEGGETQYF. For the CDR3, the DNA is TGTGCCAGCTCACGGCCAGAGGGTGGAGAGACCCAGTACTTC.

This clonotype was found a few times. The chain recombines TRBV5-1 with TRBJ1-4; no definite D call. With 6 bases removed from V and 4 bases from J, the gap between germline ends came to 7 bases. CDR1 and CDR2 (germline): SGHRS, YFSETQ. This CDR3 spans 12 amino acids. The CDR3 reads CASKRLNEKLFF. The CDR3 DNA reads TGCGCCAGCAAACGGCTTAATGAAAAACTGTTTTTT.

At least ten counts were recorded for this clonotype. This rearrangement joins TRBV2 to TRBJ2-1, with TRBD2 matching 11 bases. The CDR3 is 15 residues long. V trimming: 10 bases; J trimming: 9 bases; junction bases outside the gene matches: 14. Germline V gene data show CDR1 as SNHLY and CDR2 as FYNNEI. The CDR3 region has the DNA TGTGCCATTACCTTTTCACTAGCGGGAGCTGCTGAGCAGTTCTTC. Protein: CAITFSLAGAAEQFF.

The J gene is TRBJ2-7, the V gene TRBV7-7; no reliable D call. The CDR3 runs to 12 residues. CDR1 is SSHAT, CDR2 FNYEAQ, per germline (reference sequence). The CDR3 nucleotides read TGTGCTAGCATCCGAACCGCAGGCGAGCAGTACGTC. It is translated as CASIRTAGEQYV.

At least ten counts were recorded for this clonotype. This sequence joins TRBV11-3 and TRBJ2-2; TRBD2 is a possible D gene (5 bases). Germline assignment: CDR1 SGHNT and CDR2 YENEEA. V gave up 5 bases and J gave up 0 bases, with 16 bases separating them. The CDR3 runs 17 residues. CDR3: CASSSEGASANTGELFF. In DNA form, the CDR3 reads TGTGCCAGCAGCAGCGAGGGAGCCAGCGCGAACACCGGGGAGCTGTTTTTT.

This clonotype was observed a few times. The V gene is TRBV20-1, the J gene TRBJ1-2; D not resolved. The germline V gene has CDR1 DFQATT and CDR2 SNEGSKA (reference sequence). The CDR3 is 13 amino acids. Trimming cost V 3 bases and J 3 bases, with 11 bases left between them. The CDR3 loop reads CSASPQDDYGYTF. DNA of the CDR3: TGCAGTGCTAGCCCCCAAGACGACTATGGCTACACCTTC.

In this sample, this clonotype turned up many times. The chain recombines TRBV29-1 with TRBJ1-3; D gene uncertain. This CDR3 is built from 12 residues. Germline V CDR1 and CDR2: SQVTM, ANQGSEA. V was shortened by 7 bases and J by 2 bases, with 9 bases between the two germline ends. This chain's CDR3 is CSAEGPGNTIYF. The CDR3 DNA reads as TGCAGCGCTGAGGGCCCTGGAAACACCATATATTTT.

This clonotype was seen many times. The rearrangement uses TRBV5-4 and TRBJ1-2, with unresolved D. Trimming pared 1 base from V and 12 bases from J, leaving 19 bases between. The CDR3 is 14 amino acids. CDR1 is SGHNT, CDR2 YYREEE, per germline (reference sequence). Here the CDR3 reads CASSLTGNSPSNTF. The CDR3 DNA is TGTGCCAGCAGCTTGACGGGCAACAGCCCCAGCAACACCTTC.

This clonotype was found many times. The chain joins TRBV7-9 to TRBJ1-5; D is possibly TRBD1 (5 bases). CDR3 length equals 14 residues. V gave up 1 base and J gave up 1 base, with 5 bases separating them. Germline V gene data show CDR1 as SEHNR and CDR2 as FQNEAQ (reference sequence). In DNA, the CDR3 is TGTGCCAGCAGCTTAGGACAGAGCAATCAGCCCCAGCATTTT. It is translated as CASSLGQSNQPQHF.

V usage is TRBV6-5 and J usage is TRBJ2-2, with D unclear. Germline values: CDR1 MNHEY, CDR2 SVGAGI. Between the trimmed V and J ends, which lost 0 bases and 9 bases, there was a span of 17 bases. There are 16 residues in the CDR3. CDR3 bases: TGTGCCAGCAGTTACTCAGGTCCCACTTATCACCGGGAGCTGTTTTTT. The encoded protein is CASSYSGPTYHRELFF.

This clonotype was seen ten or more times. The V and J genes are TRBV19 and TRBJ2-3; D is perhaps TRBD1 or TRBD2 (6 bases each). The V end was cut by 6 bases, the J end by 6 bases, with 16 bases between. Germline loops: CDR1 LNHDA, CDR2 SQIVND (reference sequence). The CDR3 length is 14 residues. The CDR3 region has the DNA TGTGCCAGTAGCCCCCTGGGGGGCCCCGATACGCAGTATTTT. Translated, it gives CASSPLGGPDTQYF.

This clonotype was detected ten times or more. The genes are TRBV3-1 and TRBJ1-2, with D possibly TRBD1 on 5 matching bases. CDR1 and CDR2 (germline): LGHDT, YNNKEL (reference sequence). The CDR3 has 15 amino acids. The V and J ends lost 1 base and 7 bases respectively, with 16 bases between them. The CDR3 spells CASSQGGRGPFGYTF. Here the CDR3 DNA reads TGTGCCAGCAGCCAAGGAGGCCGGGGCCCGTTTGGCTACACCTTC.

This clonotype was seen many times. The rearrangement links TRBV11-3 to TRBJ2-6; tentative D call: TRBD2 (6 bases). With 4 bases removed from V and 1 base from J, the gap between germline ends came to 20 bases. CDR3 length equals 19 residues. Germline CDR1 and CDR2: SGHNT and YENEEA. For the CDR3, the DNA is TGTGCCAGCAGCTCCTACGTGGTGTTAGCGGCATCTGGGGCCAACGTCCTGACTTTC. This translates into CASSSYVVLAASGANVLTF.

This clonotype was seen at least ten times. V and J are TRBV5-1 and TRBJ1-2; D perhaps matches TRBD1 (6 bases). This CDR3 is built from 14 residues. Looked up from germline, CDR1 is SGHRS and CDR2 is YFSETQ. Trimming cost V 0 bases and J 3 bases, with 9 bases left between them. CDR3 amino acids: CASSLEPGDYGYTF. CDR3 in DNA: TGCGCCAGCAGCTTGGAGCCAGGGGACTATGGCTACACCTTC. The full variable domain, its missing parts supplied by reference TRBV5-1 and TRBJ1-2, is KAGVTQTPRYLIKTRGQQVTLSCSPISGHRSVSWYQQTPGQGLQFLFEYFSETQRNKGNFPGRFSGRQFSNSRSEMNVSTLELGDSALYLCASSLEPGDYGYTFGSGTRLTVV.

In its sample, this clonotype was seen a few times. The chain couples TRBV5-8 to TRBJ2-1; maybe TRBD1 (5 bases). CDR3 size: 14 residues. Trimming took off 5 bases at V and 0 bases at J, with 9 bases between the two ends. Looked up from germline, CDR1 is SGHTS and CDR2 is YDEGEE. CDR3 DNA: TGTGCCAGCAGGTTTAGGGGCTCCTACAATGAGCAGTTCTTC. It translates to CASRFRGSYNEQFF.

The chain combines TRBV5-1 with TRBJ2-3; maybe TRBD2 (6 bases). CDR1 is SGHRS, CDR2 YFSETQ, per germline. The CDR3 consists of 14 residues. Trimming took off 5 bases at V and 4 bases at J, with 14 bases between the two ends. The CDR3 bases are TGCGCCAGCAGTGTAAGCGGGCGGGCAGATACGCAGTATTTT. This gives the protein CASSVSGRADTQYF. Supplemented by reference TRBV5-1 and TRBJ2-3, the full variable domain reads KAGVTQTPRYLIKTRGQQVTLSCSPISGHRSVSWYQQTPGQGLQFLFEYFSETQRNKGNFPGRFSGRQFSNSRSEMNVSTLELGDSALYLCASSVSGRADTQYFGPGTRLTVL.

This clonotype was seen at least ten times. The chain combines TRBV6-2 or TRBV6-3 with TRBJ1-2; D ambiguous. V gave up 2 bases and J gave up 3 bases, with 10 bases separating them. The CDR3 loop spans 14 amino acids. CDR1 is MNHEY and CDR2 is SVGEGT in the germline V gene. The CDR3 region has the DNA TGTGCCAGCAGTTACGCCGGAAGCCACTATGGCTACACCTTC. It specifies CASSYAGSHYGYTF.

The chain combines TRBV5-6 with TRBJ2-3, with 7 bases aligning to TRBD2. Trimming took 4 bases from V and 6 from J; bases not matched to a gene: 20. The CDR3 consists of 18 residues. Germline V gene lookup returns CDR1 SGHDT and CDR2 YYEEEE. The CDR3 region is CASSPTVGQRDRPDTQYF. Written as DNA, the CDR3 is TGTGCCAGCAGCCCCACAGTGGGCCAGCGGGACCGCCCTGATACGCAGTATTTT.

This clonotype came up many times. The CDR3 loop reads CSVERQIYGYTF. DNA of the CDR3: TGCAGCGTTGAACGCCAGATCTATGGCTACACCTTC. The genes are TRBV29-1 and TRBJ1-2; no clear D gene. The CDR3 consists of 12 residues. Germline values: CDR1 SQVTM, CDR2 ANQGSEA. V shed 2 bases and J shed 4 bases, with 8 bases lying between them.

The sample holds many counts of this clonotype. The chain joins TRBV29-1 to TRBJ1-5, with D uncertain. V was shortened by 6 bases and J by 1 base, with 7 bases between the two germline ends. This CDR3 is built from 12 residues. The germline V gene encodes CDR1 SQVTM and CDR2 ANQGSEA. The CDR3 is CSVRASNQPQHF. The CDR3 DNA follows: TGCAGCGTACGGGCGAGCAATCAGCCCCAGCATTTT.

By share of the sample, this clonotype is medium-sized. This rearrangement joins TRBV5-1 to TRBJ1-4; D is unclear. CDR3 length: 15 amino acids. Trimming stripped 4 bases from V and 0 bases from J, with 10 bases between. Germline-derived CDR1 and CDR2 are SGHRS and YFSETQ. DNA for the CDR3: TGCGCCAGCAGCGCGGGATCCTCAACTAATGAAAAACTGTTTTTT. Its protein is CASSAGSSTNEKLFF.

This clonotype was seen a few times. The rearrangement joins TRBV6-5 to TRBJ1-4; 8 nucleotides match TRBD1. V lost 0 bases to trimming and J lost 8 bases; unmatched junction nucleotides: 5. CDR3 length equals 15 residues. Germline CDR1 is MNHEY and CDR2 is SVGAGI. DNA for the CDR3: TGTGCCAGCAGTTACTCCGGACAGGGTGGGGAAAAACTGTTTTTT. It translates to CASSYSGQGGEKLFF.

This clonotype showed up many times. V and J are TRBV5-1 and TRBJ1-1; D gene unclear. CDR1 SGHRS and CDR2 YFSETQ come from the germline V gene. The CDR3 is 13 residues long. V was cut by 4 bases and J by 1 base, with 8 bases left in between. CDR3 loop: CASSATENTEAFF. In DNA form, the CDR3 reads TGCGCCAGCAGCGCCACAGAGAACACTGAAGCTTTCTTT.

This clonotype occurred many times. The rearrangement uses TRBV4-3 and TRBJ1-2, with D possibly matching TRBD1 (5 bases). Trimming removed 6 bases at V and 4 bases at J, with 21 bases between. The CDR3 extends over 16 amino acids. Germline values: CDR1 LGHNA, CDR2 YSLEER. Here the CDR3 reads CASSTSTARTFYGYTF. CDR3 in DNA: TGCGCCAGCAGTACATCGACAGCTCGTACCTTCTATGGCTACACCTTC.

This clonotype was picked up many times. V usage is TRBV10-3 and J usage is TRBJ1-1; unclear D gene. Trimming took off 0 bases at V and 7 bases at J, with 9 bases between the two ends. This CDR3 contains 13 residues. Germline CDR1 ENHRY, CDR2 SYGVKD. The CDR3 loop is CAISESGGVEAFF. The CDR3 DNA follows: TGTGCCATCAGTGAGTCCGGCGGTGTTGAAGCTTTCTTT.

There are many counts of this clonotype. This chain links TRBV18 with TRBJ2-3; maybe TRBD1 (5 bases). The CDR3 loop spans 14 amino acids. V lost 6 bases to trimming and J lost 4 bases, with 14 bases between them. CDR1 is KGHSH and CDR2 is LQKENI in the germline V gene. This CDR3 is CASSSKGWSDTQYF. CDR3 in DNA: TGTGCCAGCTCCTCGAAGGGGTGGTCAGATACGCAGTATTTT.

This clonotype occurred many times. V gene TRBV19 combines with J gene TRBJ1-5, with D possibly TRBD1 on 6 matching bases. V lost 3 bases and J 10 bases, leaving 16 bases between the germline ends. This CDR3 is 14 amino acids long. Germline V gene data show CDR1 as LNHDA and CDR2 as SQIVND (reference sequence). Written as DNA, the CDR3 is TGTGCCAGTAGTATGTGGTCCGGAGGGGGACCCCAGCATTTT. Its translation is CASSMWSGGGPQHF.

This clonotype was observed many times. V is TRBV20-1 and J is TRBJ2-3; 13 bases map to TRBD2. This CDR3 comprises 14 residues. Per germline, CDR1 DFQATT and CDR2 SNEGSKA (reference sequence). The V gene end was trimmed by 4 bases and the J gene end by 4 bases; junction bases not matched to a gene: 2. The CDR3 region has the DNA TGCAGTGCTAAACTAGCGGGGGGGCCAGATACGCAGTATTTT. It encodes CSAKLAGGPDTQYF.

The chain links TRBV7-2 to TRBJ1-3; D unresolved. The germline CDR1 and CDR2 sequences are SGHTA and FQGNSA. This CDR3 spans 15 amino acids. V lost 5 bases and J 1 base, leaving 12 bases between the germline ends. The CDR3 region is CASSPRGSSGNTIYF. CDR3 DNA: TGTGCCAGCAGCCCCCGTGGCTCTTCTGGAAACACCATATATTTT.

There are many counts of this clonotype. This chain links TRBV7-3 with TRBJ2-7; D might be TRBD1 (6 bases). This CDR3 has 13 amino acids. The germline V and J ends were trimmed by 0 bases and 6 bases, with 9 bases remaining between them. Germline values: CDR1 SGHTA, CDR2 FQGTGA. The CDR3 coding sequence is TGTGCCAGCAGCTTAACCGGACAGATCGAGCAGTACTTC. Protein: CASSLTGQIEQYF.